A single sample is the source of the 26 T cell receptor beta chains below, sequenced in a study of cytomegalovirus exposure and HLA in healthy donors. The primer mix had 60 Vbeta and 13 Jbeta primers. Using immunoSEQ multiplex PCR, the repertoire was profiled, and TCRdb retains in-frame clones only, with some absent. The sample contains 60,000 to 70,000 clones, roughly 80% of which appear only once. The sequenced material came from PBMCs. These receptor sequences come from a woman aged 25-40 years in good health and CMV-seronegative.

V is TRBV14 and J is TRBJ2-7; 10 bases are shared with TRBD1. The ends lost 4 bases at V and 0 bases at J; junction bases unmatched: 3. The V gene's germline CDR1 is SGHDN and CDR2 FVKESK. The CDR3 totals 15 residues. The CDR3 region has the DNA TGTGCCAGCAGCCCTGGACAGGGGGACTCCTACGAGCAGTACTTC. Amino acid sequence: CASSPGQGDSYEQYF. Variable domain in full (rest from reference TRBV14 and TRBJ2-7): EAGVTQFPSHSVIEKGQTVTLRCDPISGHDNLYWYRRVMGKEIKFLLHFVKESKQDESGMPNNRFLAERTGGTYSTLKVQPAELEDSGVYFCASSPGQGDSYEQYFGPGTRLTVT.

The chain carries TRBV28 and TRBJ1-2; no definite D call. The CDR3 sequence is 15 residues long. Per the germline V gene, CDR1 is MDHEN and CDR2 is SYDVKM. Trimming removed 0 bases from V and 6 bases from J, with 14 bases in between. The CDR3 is CASSLWREGKDGYTF. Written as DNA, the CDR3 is TGTGCCAGCAGTTTATGGAGGGAAGGGAAAGATGGCTACACCTTC.

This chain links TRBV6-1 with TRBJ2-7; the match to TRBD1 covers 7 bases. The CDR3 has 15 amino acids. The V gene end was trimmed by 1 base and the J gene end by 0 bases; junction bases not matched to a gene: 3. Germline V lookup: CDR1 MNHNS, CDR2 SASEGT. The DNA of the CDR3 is TGTGCCAGCAGTGAAGGACAGGGAAACTCCTACGAGCAGTACTTC. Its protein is CASSEGQGNSYEQYF.

The CDR3 DNA sequence: TGTGCCAGCAGTGCCTCCGGACAGGGGTCGAGTGAGCAGTTCTTC. The encoded protein is CASSASGQGSSEQFF. The V and J genes are TRBV9 and TRBJ2-1; 9 bases map to TRBD1. Germline loops: CDR1 SGDLS, CDR2 YYNGEE. The CDR3 loop spans 15 amino acids. V lost 5 bases to trimming and J lost 9 bases; unmatched junction nucleotides: 12.

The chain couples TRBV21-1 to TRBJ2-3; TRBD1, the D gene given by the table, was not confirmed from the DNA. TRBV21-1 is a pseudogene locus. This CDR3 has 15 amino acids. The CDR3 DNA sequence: TGTGCCAGCAGCAAAGGCGACAGGGTGCCAGATACGCAGTATTTT. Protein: CASSKGDRVPDTQYF.

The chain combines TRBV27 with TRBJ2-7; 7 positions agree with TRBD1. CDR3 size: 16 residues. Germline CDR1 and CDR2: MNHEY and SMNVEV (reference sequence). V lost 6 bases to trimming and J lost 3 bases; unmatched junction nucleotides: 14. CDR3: CASSRAPWDRVYEQYF. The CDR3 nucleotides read TGTGCCAGCAGCCGGGCCCCCTGGGACAGAGTCTACGAGCAGTACTTC.

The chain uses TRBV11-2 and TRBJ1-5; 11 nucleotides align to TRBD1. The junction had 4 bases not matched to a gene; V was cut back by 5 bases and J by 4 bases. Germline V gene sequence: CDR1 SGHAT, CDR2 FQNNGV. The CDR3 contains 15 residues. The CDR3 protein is CASSPGDRGNQPQHF. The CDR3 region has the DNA TGTGCCAGCAGCCCTGGGGACAGGGGGAATCAGCCCCAGCATTTT.

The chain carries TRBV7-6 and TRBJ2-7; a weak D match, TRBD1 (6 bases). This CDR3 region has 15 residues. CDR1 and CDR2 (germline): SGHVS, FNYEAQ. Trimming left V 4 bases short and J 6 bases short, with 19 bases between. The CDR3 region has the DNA TGTGCCAGCAGCTCCGACCCAGGGGCCTATACCGAGCAGTACTTC. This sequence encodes CASSSDPGAYTEQYF.

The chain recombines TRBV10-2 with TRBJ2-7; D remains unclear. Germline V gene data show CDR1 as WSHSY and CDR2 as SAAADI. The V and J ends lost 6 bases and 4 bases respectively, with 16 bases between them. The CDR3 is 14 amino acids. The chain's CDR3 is CASRSDSGWYEQYF. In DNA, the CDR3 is TGCGCCAGCAGGAGCGATTCCGGGTGGTACGAGCAGTACTTC.

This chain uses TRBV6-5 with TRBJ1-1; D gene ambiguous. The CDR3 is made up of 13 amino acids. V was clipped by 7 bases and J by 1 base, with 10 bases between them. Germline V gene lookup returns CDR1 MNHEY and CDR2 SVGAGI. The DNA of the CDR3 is TGTGCCAGCACCCTGGGCCAGAACACTGAAGCTTTCTTT. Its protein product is CASTLGQNTEAFF.

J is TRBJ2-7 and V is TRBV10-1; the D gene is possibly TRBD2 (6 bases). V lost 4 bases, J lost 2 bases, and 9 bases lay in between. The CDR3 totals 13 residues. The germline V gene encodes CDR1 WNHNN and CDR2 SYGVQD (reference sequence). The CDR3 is CASSAGGTYEQYF. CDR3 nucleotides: TGCGCCAGCAGTGCCGGGGGTACCTACGAGCAGTACTTC.

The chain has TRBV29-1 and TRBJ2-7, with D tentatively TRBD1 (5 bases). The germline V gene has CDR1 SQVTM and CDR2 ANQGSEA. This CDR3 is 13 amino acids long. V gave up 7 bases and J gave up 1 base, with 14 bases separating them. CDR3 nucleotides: TGCAGCGCGACCGACAGTTCTTCCTACGAGCAGTACTTC. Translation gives CSATDSSSYEQYF.

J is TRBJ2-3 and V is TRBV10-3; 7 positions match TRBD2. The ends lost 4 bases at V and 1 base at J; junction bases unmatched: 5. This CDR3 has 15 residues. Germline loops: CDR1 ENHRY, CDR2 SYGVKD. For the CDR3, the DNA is TGTGCCATCAGTGGGGGAAGCGGGGGCACAGATACGCAGTATTTT. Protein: CAISGGSGGTDTQYF.

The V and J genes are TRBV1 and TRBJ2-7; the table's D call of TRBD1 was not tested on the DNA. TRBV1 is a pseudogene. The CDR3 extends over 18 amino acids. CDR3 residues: CTSSQCRGGQRRPYEQYF. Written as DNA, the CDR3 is TGCACCAGCAGCCAATGTCGAGGAGGACAGCGGAGACCCTACGAGCAGTACTTC.

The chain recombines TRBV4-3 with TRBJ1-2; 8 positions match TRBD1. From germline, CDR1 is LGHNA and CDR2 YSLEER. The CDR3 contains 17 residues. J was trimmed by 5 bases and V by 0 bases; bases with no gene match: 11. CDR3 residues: CASSQDQATGAFYGYTF. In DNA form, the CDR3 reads TGCGCCAGCAGCCAAGATCAGGCGACAGGGGCCTTTTATGGCTACACCTTC.

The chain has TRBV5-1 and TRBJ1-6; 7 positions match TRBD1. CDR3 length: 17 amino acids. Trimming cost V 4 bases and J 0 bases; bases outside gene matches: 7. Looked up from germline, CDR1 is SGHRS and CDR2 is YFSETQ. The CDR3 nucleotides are TGCGCCAGCAGCCCTAAACAGGGGCCCTCCTATAATTCACCCCTCCACTTT. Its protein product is CASSPKQGPSYNSPLHF.

The CDR3 is CASSLILAGQETQYF. The CDR3, as DNA: TGTGCCAGCAGCTTAATACTAGCGGGGCAAGAGACCCAGTACTTC. The V and J genes are TRBV7-6 and TRBJ2-5, with 10 nucleotides matching TRBD2. The V gene end was trimmed by 2 bases and the J gene end by 2 bases; junction bases not matched to a gene: 2. The germline CDR1 and CDR2 sequences are SGHVS and FNYEAQ. The CDR3 is 15 amino acids.

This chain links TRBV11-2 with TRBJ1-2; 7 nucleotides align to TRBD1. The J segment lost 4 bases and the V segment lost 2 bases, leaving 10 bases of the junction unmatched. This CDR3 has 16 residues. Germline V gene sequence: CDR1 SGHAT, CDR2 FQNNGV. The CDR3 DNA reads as TGTGCCAGCAGCTTACCTCGACAGGGACGGAGCTATGGCTACACCTTC. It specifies CASSLPRQGRSYGYTF.

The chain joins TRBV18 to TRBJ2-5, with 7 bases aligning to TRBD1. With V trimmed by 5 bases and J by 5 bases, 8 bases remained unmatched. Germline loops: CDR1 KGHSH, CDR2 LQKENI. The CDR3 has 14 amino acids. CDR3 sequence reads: CASSRGQEFETQYF. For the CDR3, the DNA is TGTGCCAGCTCAAGAGGACAGGAGTTTGAGACCCAGTACTTC.

In nucleotides, the CDR3 is TGTGCCAGTACCTGGAGACCCAAGAGCTCCTACAATGAGCAGTTCTTC. Translated: CASTWRPKSSYNEQFF. The rearrangement uses TRBV19 and TRBJ2-1, with D hard to call. Per the germline V gene, CDR1 is LNHDA and CDR2 is SQIVND (reference sequence). The ends were cut back, 7 bases at V and 0 bases at J, with 16 bases in the middle. The CDR3 is made up of 16 amino acids.

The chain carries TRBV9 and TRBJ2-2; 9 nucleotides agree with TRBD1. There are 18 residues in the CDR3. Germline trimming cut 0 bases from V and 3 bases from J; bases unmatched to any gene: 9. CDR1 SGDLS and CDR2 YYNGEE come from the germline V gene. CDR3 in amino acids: CASSVVNPGQGYTGELFF. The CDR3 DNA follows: TGTGCCAGCAGCGTAGTTAATCCCGGACAGGGGTACACCGGGGAGCTGTTTTTT.

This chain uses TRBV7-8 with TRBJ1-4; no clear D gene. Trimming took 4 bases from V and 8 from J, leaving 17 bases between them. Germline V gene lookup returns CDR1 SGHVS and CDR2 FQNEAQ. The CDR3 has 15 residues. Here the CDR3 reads CASSSFYREREKLFF. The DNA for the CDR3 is TGTGCCAGCAGCTCCTTTTACCGGGAGCGAGAAAAACTGTTTTTT.

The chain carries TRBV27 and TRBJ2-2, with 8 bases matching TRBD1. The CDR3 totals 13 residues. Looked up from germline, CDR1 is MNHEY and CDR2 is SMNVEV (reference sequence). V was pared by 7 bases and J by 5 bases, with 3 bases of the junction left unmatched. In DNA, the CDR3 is TGTGCCAGCACGCAGGGGGCGACCGGGGAGCTGTTTTTT. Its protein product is CASTQGATGELFF.

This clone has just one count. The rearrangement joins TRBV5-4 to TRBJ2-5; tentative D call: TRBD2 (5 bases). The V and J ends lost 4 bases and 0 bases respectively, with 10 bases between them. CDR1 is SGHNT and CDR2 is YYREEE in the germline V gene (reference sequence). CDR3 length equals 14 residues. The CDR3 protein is CASSPGWDQETQYF. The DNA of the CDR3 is TGTGCCAGCAGCCCGGGGTGGGACCAAGAGACCCAGTACTTC.

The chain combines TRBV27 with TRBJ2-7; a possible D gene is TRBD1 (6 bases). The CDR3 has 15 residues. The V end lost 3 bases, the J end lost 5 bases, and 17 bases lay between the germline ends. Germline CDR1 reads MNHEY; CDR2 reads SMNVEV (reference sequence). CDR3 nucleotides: TGTGCCAGCAGTTTCGGTACAGGGATGTCCGACGAGCAGTACTTC. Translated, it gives CASSFGTGMSDEQYF.

The CDR3 region is CASSLWGDREYNEQFF. In DNA, the CDR3 is TGTGCCAGCAGTTTATGGGGGGACAGGGAATACAATGAGCAGTTCTTC. This chain connects TRBV27 to TRBJ2-1; 9 positions match TRBD1. Germline V gene lookup returns CDR1 MNHEY and CDR2 SMNVEV (reference sequence). V lost 1 base to trimming and J lost 4 bases; unmatched junction nucleotides: 5. The CDR3 sequence is 16 residues long.